A single TCR beta chain is shown here with its context. Cohorts were based on clinical histories the participants reported. For recovered donors of Cohort 3, there were two negative PCRs, clearance, or symptom resolution. Repertoires were generated with immunoSEQ multiplex PCR, while TCRdb's copy carries only in-frame clones and drops some. The profile shows 200,000 to 250,000 clones, 70% to 85% of them singletons. This sample was included in a study of blood T cell repertoires in COVID-19. Study at large: Samples representing acute and convalescent COVID-19 were sourced from the United States, Italy and Spain. PBMCs, B-cell-depleted T cells, or T cells provided the cDNA or gDNA that made up the material.

Trimming stripped 5 bases from V and 5 bases from J, with 9 bases between. Germline CDR1 is MNHEY and CDR2 is SVGEGT. The CDR3 totals 12 residues. Sequencing input: PBMCs or T cells enriched from blood (not recorded which). The sequence was obtained from a man aged 55 to 70 who had recovered from COVID-19. This rearrangement joins TRBV6-2 or TRBV6-3 to TRBJ1-1; no firm D call. Here the CDR3 DNA reads TGTGCCAGCAGTGACGGGGTTACTGAAGCTTTCTTT. Protein product: CASSDGVTEAFF.